This T cell receptor beta chain appears in the sequencing data of a study of shared clonotypes between healthy human individuals. Across the study: Three plates were used per donor for CD4 naive, three for CD4 memory, two for CD8 naive and one for CD8 memory.

The table came from immunoSEQ multiplex PCR; TCRdb's copy has only in-frame clones and leaves some out. This sample has about 700,000 clones; less than 85% occur once, and the top ten carry about 1.8%. The V gene end was trimmed by 4 bases and the J gene end by 5 bases; junction bases not matched to a gene: 8. The germline V gene has CDR1 SGHRS and CDR2 YFSETQ. The CDR3 covers 15 residues. J is TRBJ2-1 and V is TRBV5-1; the match to TRBD2 covers 8 bases. The sequence was collected from a woman in her thirties in good health. Sequenced sample: memory CD4+ T cells sorted from blood. Subset defined: CD45RA-negative fraction. This CDR3 is CASSRTSGLDNEQFF. The CDR3 bases are TGCGCCAGCAGCCGTACTAGCGGCCTCGACAATGAGCAGTTCTTC.